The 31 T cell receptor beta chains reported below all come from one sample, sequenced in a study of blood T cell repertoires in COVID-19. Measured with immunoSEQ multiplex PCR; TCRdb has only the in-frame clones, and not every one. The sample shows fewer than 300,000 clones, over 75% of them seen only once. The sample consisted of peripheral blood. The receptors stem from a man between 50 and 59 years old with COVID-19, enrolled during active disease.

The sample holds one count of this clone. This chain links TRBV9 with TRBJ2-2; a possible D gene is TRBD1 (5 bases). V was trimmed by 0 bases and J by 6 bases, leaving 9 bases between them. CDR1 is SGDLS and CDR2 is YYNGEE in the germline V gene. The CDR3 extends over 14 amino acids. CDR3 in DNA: TGTGCCAGCAGCGTAGAGGTGGGGCCCGGGGAGCTGTTTTTT. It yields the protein CASSVEVGPGELFF. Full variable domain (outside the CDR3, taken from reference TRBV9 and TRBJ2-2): DSGVTQTPKHLITATGQRVTLRCSPRSGDLSVYWYQQSLDQGLQFLIQYYNGEERAKGNILERFSAQQFPDLHSELNLSSLELGDSALYFCASSVEVGPGELFFGEGSRLTVL.

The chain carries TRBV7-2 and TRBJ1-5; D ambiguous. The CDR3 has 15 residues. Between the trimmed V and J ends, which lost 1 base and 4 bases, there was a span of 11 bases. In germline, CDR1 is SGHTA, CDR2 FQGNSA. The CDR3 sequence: CASSLGRAGNQPQHF. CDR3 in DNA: TGTGCCAGCAGCTTAGGACGGGCGGGTAATCAGCCCCAGCATTTT.

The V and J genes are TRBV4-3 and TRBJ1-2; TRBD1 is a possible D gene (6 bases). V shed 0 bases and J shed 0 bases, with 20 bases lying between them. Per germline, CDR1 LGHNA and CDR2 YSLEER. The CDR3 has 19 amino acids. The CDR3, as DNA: TGCGCCAGCAGCCAAGATCTTGCAGGGACACTCGGTTCTAACTATGGCTACACCTTC. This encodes CASSQDLAGTLGSNYGYTF.

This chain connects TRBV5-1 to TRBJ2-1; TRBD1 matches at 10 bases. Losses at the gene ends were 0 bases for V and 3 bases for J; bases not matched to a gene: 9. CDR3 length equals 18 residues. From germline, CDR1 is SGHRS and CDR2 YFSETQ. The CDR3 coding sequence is TGCGCCAGCAGCTTGGCCCCCGACAGGGGGCGATACTACAATGAGCAGTTCTTC. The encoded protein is CASSLAPDRGRYYNEQFF.

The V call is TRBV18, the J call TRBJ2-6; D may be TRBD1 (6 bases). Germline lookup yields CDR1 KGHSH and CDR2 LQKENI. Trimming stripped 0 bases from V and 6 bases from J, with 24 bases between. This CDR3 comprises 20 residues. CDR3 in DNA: TGTGCCAGCTCACCACCCTACTCCATTCGACAGGCTAGACTGGCCAACGTCCTGACTTTC. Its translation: CASSPPYSIRQARLANVLTF. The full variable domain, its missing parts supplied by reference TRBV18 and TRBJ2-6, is NAGVMQNPRHLVRRRGQEARLRCSPMKGHSHVYWYRQLPEEGLKFMVYLQKENIIDESGMPKERFSAEFPKEGPSILRIQQVVRGDSAAYFCASSPPYSIRQARLANVLTFGAGSRLTVL.

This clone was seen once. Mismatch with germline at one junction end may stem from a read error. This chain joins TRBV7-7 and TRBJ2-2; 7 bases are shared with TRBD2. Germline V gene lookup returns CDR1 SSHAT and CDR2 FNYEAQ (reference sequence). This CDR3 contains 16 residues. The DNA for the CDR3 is TGTGCTAGCAGCTTAGACCCTAGCGGAAACACCGGGGAGCTGTTTTTT. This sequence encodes CASSLDPSGNTGELFF.

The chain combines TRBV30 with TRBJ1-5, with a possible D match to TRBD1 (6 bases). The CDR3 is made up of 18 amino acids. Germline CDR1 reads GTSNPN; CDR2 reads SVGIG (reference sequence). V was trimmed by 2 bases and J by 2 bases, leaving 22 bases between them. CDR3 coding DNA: TGTGCCTGGAGTAGGTATGGAGGGGGGGCAATAGGCAATCAGCCCCAGCATTTT. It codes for CAWSRYGGGAIGNQPQHF.

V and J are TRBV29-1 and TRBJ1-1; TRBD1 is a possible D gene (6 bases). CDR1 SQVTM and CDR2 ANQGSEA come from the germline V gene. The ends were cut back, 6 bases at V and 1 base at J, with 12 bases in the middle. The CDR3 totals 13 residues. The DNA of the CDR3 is TGCAGCGTCACTAACAGGGCGAACACTGAAGCTTTCTTT. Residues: CSVTNRANTEAFF.

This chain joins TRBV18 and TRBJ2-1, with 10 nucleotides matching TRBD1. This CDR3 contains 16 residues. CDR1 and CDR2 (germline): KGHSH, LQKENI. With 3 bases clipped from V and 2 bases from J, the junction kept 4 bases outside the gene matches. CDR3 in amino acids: CASSPPGQGPYNEQFF. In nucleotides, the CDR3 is TGTGCCAGCTCACCTCCGGGACAGGGGCCCTACAATGAGCAGTTCTTC.

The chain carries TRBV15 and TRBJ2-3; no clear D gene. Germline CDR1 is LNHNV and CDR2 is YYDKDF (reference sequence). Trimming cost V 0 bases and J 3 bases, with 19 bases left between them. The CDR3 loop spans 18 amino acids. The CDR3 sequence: CATSRDLVGSIGTDTQYF. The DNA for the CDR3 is TGTGCCACCAGCAGAGATTTGGTGGGCAGTATAGGTACAGATACGCAGTATTTT.

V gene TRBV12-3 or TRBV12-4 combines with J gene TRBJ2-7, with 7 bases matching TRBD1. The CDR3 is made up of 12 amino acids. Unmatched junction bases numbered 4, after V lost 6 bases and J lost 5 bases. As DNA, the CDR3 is TGTGCCAGCAGCCACAGGGGCCACGAGCAGTACTTC. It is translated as CASSHRGHEQYF.

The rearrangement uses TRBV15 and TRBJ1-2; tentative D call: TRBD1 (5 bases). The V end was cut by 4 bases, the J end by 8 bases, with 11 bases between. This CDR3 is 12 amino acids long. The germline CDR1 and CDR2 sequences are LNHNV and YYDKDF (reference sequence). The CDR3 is CATSMGSGGYTF. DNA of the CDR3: TGTGCCACCAGCATGGGGTCAGGGGGCTACACCTTC.

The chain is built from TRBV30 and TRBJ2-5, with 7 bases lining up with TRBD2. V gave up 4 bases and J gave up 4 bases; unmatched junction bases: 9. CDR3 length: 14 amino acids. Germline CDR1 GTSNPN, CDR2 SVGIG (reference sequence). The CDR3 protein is CAWNGALAAETQYF. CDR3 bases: TGTGCCTGGAACGGTGCGCTAGCGGCAGAGACCCAGTACTTC.

CDR3 nucleotide sequence: TGCGCCAGCAGCTTGGGTGGGGCACCCTCACCTAACTATGGCTACACCTTC. Amino acid sequence: CASSLGGAPSPNYGYTF. This chain links TRBV5-1 with TRBJ1-2; tentatively, D is TRBD1 (5 bases). CDR1 and CDR2 (germline): SGHRS, YFSETQ. V was clipped by 0 bases and J by 0 bases, with 15 bases between them. This CDR3 comprises 17 residues.

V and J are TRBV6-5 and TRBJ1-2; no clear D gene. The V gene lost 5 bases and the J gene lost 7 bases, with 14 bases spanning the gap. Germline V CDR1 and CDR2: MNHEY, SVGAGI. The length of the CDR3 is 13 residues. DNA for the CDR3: TGTGCCAGCAGTACTCGAGGCCGAGGTGGCTACACCTTC. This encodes CASSTRGRGGYTF.

The CDR3 here is CASSYLSTGIYEQYF. In DNA, the CDR3 is TGTGCCAGCAGTTACTTATCCACAGGGATCTACGAGCAGTACTTC. The chain employs TRBV6-5 and TRBJ2-7; a weak D match, TRBD1 (6 bases). From germline, CDR1 is MNHEY and CDR2 SVGAGI. V was pared by 1 base and J by 3 bases, with 13 bases between. The CDR3 has 15 residues.

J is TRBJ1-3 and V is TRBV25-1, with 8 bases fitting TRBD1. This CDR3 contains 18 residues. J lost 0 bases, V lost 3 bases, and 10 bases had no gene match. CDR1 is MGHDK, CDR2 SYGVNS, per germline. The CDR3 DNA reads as TGTGCCAGCAGTGATTCCCCAGGACAGGGTAACTCTGGAAACACCATATATTTT. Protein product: CASSDSPGQGNSGNTIYF.

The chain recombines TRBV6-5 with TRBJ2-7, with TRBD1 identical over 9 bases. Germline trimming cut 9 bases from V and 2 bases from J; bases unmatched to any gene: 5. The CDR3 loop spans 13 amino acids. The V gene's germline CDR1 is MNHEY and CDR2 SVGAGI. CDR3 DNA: TGTGCCAGTAGACAGGGGGTCCCCTACGAGCAGTACTTC. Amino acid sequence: CASRQGVPYEQYF.

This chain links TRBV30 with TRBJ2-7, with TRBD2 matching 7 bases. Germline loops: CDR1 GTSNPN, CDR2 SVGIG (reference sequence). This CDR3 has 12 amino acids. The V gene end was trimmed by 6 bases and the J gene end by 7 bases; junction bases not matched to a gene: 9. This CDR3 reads CACRAPAGEQYF. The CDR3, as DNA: TGTGCCTGCCGGGCCCCAGCGGGGGAGCAGTACTTC.

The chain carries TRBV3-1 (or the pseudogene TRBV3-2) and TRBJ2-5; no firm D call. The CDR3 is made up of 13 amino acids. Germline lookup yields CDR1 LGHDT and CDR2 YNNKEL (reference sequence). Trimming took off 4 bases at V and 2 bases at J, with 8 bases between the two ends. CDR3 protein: CASSPRPQETQYF. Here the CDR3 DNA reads TGTGCCAGCAGCCCGCGTCCTCAAGAGACCCAGTACTTC.

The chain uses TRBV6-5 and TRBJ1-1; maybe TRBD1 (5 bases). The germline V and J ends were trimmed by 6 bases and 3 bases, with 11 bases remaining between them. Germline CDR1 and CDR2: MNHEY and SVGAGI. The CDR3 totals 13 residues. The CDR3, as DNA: TGTGCCAGCAGATCGACAGAGTACACTGAAGCTTTCTTT. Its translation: CASRSTEYTEAFF.

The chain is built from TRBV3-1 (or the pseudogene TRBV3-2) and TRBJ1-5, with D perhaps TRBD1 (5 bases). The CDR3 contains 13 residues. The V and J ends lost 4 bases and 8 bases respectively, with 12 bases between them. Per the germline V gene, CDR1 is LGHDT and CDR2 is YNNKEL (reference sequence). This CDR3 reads CASSLKGFEPQHF. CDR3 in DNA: TGTGCCAGCAGCCTAAAGGGGTTCGAGCCCCAGCATTTT.

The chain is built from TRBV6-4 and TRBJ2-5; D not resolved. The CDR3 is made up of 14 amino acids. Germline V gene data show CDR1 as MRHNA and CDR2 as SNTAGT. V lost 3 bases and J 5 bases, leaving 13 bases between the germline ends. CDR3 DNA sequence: TGTGCCAGCAGTGATTGGATAGCTCCGGAGACCCAGTACTTC. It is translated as CASSDWIAPETQYF.

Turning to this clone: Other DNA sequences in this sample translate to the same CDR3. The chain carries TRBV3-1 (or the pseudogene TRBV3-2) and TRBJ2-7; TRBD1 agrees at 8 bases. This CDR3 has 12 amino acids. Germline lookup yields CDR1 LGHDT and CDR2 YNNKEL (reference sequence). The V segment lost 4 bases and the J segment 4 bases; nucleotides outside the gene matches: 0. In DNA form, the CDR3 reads TGTGCCAGCAGCCGACAGGGGTACGAGCAGTACTTC. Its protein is CASSRQGYEQYF.

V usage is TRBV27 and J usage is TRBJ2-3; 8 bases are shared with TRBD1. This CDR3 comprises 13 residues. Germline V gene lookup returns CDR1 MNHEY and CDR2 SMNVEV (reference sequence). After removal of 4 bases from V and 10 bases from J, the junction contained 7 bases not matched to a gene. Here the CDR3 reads CASSSPGQGAQYF. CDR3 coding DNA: TGTGCCAGCAGTTCCCCCGGACAGGGAGCGCAGTATTTT.

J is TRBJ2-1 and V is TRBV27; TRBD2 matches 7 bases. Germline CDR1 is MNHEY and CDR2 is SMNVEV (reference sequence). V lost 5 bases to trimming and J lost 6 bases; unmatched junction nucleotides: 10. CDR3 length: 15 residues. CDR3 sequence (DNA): TGTGCCAGCAGTGGCCCCCGACTAGCAGGCAATGAGCAGTTCTTC. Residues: CASSGPRLAGNEQFF.

CDR3 DNA sequence: TGTGCCAGCAGTAGGCTAGCGGGGTTTGACAATGAGCAGTTCTTC. Translating it yields CASSRLAGFDNEQFF. The chain uses TRBV6-5 and TRBJ2-1; 9 nucleotides match TRBD2. Germline V gene sequence: CDR1 MNHEY, CDR2 SVGAGI. The junction had 7 bases not matched to a gene; V was cut back by 5 bases and J by 5 bases. The CDR3 loop spans 15 amino acids.

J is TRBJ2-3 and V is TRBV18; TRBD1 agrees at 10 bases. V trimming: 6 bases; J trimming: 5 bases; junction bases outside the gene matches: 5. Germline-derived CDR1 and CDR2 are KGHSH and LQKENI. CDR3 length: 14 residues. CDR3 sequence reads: CASSPTGGKDTQYF. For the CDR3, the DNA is TGTGCCAGCTCCCCGACAGGGGGCAAAGATACGCAGTATTTT.

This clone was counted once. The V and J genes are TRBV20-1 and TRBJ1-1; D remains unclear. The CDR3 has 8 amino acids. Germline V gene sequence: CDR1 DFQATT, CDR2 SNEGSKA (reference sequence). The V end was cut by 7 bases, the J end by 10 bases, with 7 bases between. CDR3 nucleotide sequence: TGCAGTGTTTCCCGAGCTTTCTTT. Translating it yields CSVSRAFF.

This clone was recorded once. The CDR3 bases are TGTGCCAGCAGTTACTCAGGGGACACCCCGAACACTGAAGCTTTCTTT. As protein: CASSYSGDTPNTEAFF. The chain uses TRBV6-2 or TRBV6-3 and TRBJ1-1; a weak D match, TRBD1 (6 bases). The CDR3 is 16 amino acids. From germline, CDR1 is MNHEY and CDR2 SVGEGT. V lost 0 bases and J 1 base, leaving 12 bases between the germline ends.

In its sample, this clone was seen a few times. The CDR3 bases are TGTGCCACCAGCAGAGAGGGGGTAGCGGCAGTCTACGAGCAGTACTTC. It codes for CATSREGVAAVYEQYF. This sequence joins TRBV15 and TRBJ2-7, with a weak D call TRBD2 (6 bases). V was trimmed by 0 bases and J by 3 bases, leaving 15 bases between them. Germline V gives CDR1 LNHNV, CDR2 YYDKDF (reference sequence). This CDR3 has 16 residues.